This TCR beta chain emerged from a study of T-cell memory formation after mild COVID-19. Study results and caveats: The appearance of some responding clones in pre-infection memory suggested that cross-reactive memory joined. CD4+ contracting clones were found mainly in CM and EM, and CD8+ ones in EMRA. From day 15 to 85, contracting clones were balanced between CD4 and CD8, whereas later expanders leaned toward CD4+.

In germline, CDR1 is MNHEY, CDR2 SVGAGI. Trimming removed 4 bases from V and 1 base from J, with 8 bases in between. CDR3 size: 13 residues. From the 5' RACE reads, TCRdb called clonotypes with MiXCR, one entry per CDR3 protein. The sample gives approximately 500,000 distinct CDR3 sequences, roughly 23% of which show up once; about 12% is in the top ten. Regarding this clonotype: Its antigen remains unidentified.

V usage is TRBV6-5 and J usage is TRBJ2-7; D is unclear. The sample taken for sequencing was PBMCs or a T cell subset sorted from them (not recorded which). The TCR was taken from an adult woman who had mild COVID-19 (a few samples of this study predate the infection). Cell type and time point are not known. In DNA form, the CDR3 reads TGTGCCAGCAGTTTCAGGCGATCCTACGAGCAGTACTTC. Translating gives CASSFRRSYEQYF.